This passage covers 32 T cell receptor beta chains from one sample sequenced in a study of T cell responses to AZD1222 COVID-19 vaccine (dated by TCRdb to the early 2020s). Libraries were prepared through the immunoSEQ multiplex PCR assay. TCRdb took over this immuneACCESS table, retaining in-frame rearrangements with V and J assigned. Such tables are incomplete; in checked studies, under half of the missing clones stem from an unresolved V gene, and the remainder is unexplained. The sample has tens of thousands of clones on record, roughly nine tenths of them singletons. 4.2% of the sample is held by the ten biggest clonotypes. In light of the paper, this sample's time point label describes: baseline before first vaccination. The sequencing here drew on peripheral blood, taken on day 0 of AZD1222 vaccination. The receptors derive from an adult in good health.

The chain carries TRBV19 and TRBJ2-4; either TRBD1 or TRBD2 may supply D (5 bases each). V gave up 6 bases and J gave up 0 bases, with 12 bases separating them. CDR1 and CDR2 (germline): LNHDA, SQIVND (reference sequence). CDR3 length equals 15 residues. CDR3 sequence: CASSLGDLAKNIQYF. In DNA form, the CDR3 reads TGTGCCAGTAGCCTTGGGGACCTAGCCAAAAACATTCAGTACTTC.

The chain uses TRBV7-9 and TRBJ1-4, with D perhaps TRBD1 (6 bases). Germline V gene data show CDR1 as SEHNR and CDR2 as FQNEAQ (reference sequence). V lost 1 base to trimming and J lost 8 bases, with 11 bases between them. This CDR3 has 14 amino acids. The CDR3 is CASSLDREYEKLFF. The CDR3 DNA reads as TGTGCCAGCAGCTTAGACAGGGAGTACGAAAAACTGTTTTTT. Supplemented by reference TRBV7-9 and TRBJ1-4, the full variable domain reads DTGVSQNPRHKITKRGQNVTFRCDPISEHNRLYWYRQTLGQGPEFLTYFQNEAQLEKSRLLSDRFSAERPKGSFSTLEIQRTEQGDSAMYLCASSLDREYEKLFFGSGTQLSVL.

The J gene is TRBJ1-1, the V gene TRBV5-1; D is unresolved. Trimming shortened V by 0 bases and J by 6 bases, and 9 bases separated the two germline ends. Germline V gene sequence: CDR1 SGHRS, CDR2 YFSETQ. The CDR3 runs to 13 residues. The CDR3 DNA sequence: TGCGCCAGCAGCTTGGTGGGTGCGTCTGAAGCTTTCTTT. Amino acid sequence: CASSLVGASEAFF. Using reference TRBV5-1 and TRBJ1-1 for the parts outside the CDR3, the full variable domain is KAGVTQTPRYLIKTRGQQVTLSCSPISGHRSVSWYQQTPGQGLQFLFEYFSETQRNKGNFPGRFSGRQFSNSRSEMNVSTLELGDSALYLCASSLVGASEAFFGQGTRLTVV.

V gene TRBV6-5 combines with J gene TRBJ1-4, with D unclear. This CDR3 comprises 13 residues. Per germline, CDR1 MNHEY and CDR2 SVGAGI. V lost 3 bases to trimming and J lost 8 bases, with 10 bases between them. CDR3 nucleotides: TGTGCCAGCAGTTATCAGTCGGGGGAAAAACTGTTTTTT. Its translation: CASSYQSGEKLFF.

In this sample, this clone turned up once. This chain links TRBV3-1 (or the pseudogene TRBV3-2) with TRBJ1-6, with D unresolved. The V end lost 4 bases, the J end lost 1 base, and 17 bases lay between the germline ends. Germline loops: CDR1 LGHDT, CDR2 YNNKEL (reference sequence). The CDR3 is 18 amino acids. The CDR3 DNA sequence: TGTGCCAGCAGCCCGAAAGGGCCTAGGGAATCCTATAATTCACCCCTCCACTTT. Amino acid sequence: CASSPKGPRESYNSPLHF.

V gene TRBV2 combines with J gene TRBJ2-1; 7 bases are a match to TRBD2. The CDR3 consists of 15 residues. The trim removed 6 bases at V and 4 bases at J, leaving 9 bases unmatched. Per germline, CDR1 SNHLY and CDR2 FYNNEI. CDR3 amino acids: CASRVDLAAYNEQFF. The CDR3 nucleotides read TGTGCCAGCAGGGTGGATCTAGCGGCATACAATGAGCAGTTCTTC.

The rearrangement joins TRBV5-6 to TRBJ2-5, with 10 bases lining up with TRBD1. CDR3 length equals 15 residues. Germline CDR1 SGHDT, CDR2 YYEEEE. V was clipped by 2 bases and J by 1 base; unmatched bases: 2. This CDR3 is CASSFWDRGQETQYF. For the CDR3, the DNA is TGTGCCAGCAGCTTCTGGGACAGGGGCCAAGAGACCCAGTACTTC.

The V gene is TRBV3-1 (or the pseudogene TRBV3-2), the J gene TRBJ2-5; D perhaps matches TRBD1 (6 bases). Trimming took 0 bases from V and 2 from J, leaving 7 bases between them. This CDR3 region has 14 residues. Germline-derived CDR1 and CDR2 are LGHDT and YNNKEL (reference sequence). The CDR3, as DNA: TGTGCCAGCAGCCAAGAGGACAGACAAGAGACCCAGTACTTC. It translates to CASSQEDRQETQYF.

Here the CDR3 reads CASSPGWEVNQPQHF. The CDR3 DNA reads as TGTGCCAGCAGCCCAGGGTGGGAGGTCAATCAGCCCCAGCATTTT. This chain joins TRBV7-9 and TRBJ1-5, with D possibly being TRBD1 (5 bases). Germline-derived CDR1 and CDR2 are SEHNR and FQNEAQ (reference sequence). The CDR3 has 15 residues. V gave up 5 bases and J gave up 3 bases, with 14 bases separating them. The full variable domain, with the rest looked up from reference TRBV7-9 and TRBJ1-5, is DTGVSQNPRHKITKRGQNVTFRCDPISEHNRLYWYRQTLGQGPEFLTYFQNEAQLEKSRLLSDRFSAERPKGSFSTLEIQRTEQGDSAMYLCASSPGWEVNQPQHFGDGTRLSIL.

The rearrangement joins TRBV5-1 to TRBJ1-4; D unresolved. V lost 6 bases and J 5 bases, leaving 8 bases between the germline ends. The CDR3 has 12 amino acids. The germline gives CDR1 SGHRS, CDR2 YFSETQ. This CDR3 is CASNDGNEKLFF. The CDR3 coding sequence is TGCGCCAGCAACGACGGGAATGAAAAACTGTTTTTT. The full variable domain, with the rest looked up from reference TRBV5-1 and TRBJ1-4, is KAGVTQTPRYLIKTRGQQVTLSCSPISGHRSVSWYQQTPGQGLQFLFEYFSETQRNKGNFPGRFSGRQFSNSRSEMNVSTLELGDSALYLCASNDGNEKLFFGSGTQLSVL.

The chain links TRBV25-1 to TRBJ2-7; D gene uncertain. The CDR3 covers 14 residues. Germline CDR1 and CDR2: MGHDK and SYGVNS. Deletions cut 1 base from V and 2 bases from J, with 9 bases between. CDR3 bases: TGTGCCAGCAGTGAATGGGCGGCACCCTACGAGCAGTACTTC. Protein product: CASSEWAAPYEQYF.

V and J are TRBV15 and TRBJ2-7; 7 positions agree with TRBD2. CDR1 is LNHNV and CDR2 is YYDKDF in the germline V gene (reference sequence). The CDR3 sequence is 13 residues long. Trimming took 3 bases from V and 5 from J; bases not matched to a gene: 4. The CDR3 coding sequence is TGTGCCACCAGCAGGGGCAGCGGGGACGAGCAGTACTTC. The encoded protein is CATSRGSGDEQYF.

V and J are TRBV5-4 and TRBJ1-2; D ambiguous. The CDR3 runs 15 residues. The germline CDR1 and CDR2 sequences are SGHNT and YYREEE (reference sequence). V was cut by 4 bases and J by 1 base, with 14 bases left in between. This CDR3 reads CASSPDSTSNYGYTF. In DNA, the CDR3 is TGTGCCAGCAGCCCTGATTCGACCAGTAACTATGGCTACACCTTC.

The chain uses TRBV12-3 or TRBV12-4 and TRBJ1-4; a weak D match, TRBD1 (5 bases). The CDR3 has 13 amino acids. The V end was cut by 7 bases, the J end by 8 bases, with 14 bases between. CDR3: CASTGGGSEKLFF. For the CDR3, the DNA is TGTGCCAGCACCGGGGGGGGGAGCGAAAAACTGTTTTTT.

This clone was found a few times. The rearrangement joins TRBV19 to TRBJ2-7, with 9 bases that match TRBD1. The ends lost 6 bases at V and 3 bases at J; junction bases unmatched: 6. Germline CDR1 is LNHDA and CDR2 is SQIVND (reference sequence). The CDR3 runs to 14 residues. CDR3 amino acids: CASRLTGGRYEQYF. The CDR3 nucleotides read TGTGCCAGTAGATTGACAGGGGGACGCTACGAGCAGTACTTC.

The V call is TRBV13, the J call TRBJ1-1, with TRBD1 matching 9 bases. V shed 5 bases, J shed 6 bases, and the junction held 7 bases outside the gene matches. CDR3 length equals 14 residues. Germline CDR1 and CDR2: PRHDT and FYEKMQ (reference sequence). The CDR3 loop reads CASSQTGGWSEAFF. CDR3 coding DNA: TGTGCCAGCAGCCAGACAGGGGGTTGGTCTGAAGCTTTCTTT.

The chain recombines TRBV4-3 with TRBJ2-1; no clear D gene. Germline-derived CDR1 and CDR2 are LGHNA and YSLEER. This CDR3 is built from 13 residues. V dropped 5 bases and J dropped 9 bases, with 14 bases sitting between them. The CDR3 region has the DNA TGCGCCAGCAGCGTTCTAGATTTTAGTGAGCAGTTCTTC. It specifies CASSVLDFSEQFF.

The chain has TRBV3-1 (or the pseudogene TRBV3-2) and TRBJ2-5; no firm D call. Germline V gene data show CDR1 as LGHDT and CDR2 as YNNKEL (reference sequence). The length of the CDR3 is 12 residues. Trimming took off 0 bases at V and 4 bases at J, with 3 bases between the two ends. The CDR3 region is CASSQELETQYF. The DNA of the CDR3 is TGTGCCAGCAGCCAAGAGTTAGAGACCCAGTACTTC.

The rearrangement uses TRBV30 and TRBJ2-1, with D possibly matching TRBD2 (6 bases). The ends were cut back, 4 bases at V and 9 bases at J, with 16 bases in the middle. The CDR3 covers 13 residues. Germline CDR1 reads GTSNPN; CDR2 reads SVGIG (reference sequence). The CDR3 is CAWNSAGRGEQFF. The CDR3, as DNA: TGTGCCTGGAATTCTGCCGGGAGAGGTGAGCAGTTCTTC. Full variable domain (missing parts from reference TRBV30 and TRBJ2-1): SQTIHQWPATLVQPVGSPLSLECTVEGTSNPNLYWYRQAAGRGLQLLFYSVGIGQISSEVPQNLSASRPQDRQFILSSKKLLLSDSGFYLCAWNSAGRGEQFFGPGTRLTVL.

This chain uses TRBV7-3 with TRBJ1-2; 7 positions match TRBD1. This CDR3 comprises 15 residues. The V segment lost 5 bases and the J segment 4 bases; nucleotides outside the gene matches: 10. Germline loops: CDR1 SGHTA, CDR2 FQGTGA. The CDR3 protein is CASSPTGAEGYGYTF. CDR3 nucleotides: TGTGCCAGCAGCCCAACAGGGGCAGAGGGCTATGGCTACACCTTC. The full variable domain, with the rest looked up from reference TRBV7-3 and TRBJ1-2, is GAGVSQTPSNKVTEKGKYVELRCDPISGHTALYWYRQSLGQGPEFLIYFQGTGAADDSGLPNDRFFAVRPEGSVSTLKIQRTERGDSAVYLCASSPTGAEGYGYTFGSGTRLTVV.

The chain is built from TRBV6-4 and TRBJ2-1; 14 nucleotides agree with TRBD2. The CDR3 has 16 amino acids. Per germline, CDR1 MRHNA and CDR2 SNTAGT. With V trimmed by 4 bases and J by 7 bases, 6 bases remained unmatched. For the CDR3, the DNA is TGTGCCAGCAGTGTTGCCGGGACTAGCGGGAGTAATGAGCAGTTCTTC. Translation gives CASSVAGTSGSNEQFF.

This clone was seen once. J is TRBJ2-2 and V is TRBV11-3; no definite D call. This CDR3 spans 18 amino acids. V lost 1 base to trimming and J lost 0 bases, with 15 bases between them. Per germline, CDR1 SGHNT and CDR2 YENEEA. The CDR3 bases are TGTGCCAGCAGCTTAGGGGCCCGGGCCGGTTCGAACACCGGGGAGCTGTTTTTT. It yields the protein CASSLGARAGSNTGELFF.

The chain combines TRBV10-3 with TRBJ1-3; D is unresolved. Trimming pared 6 bases from V and 1 base from J, leaving 16 bases between. CDR3 length: 16 amino acids. Germline V gene sequence: CDR1 ENHRY, CDR2 SYGVKD. CDR3 DNA sequence: TGTGCCATCAGGGGGAGCGTGGGAGTATCTGGAAACACCATATATTTT. It yields the protein CAIRGSVGVSGNTIYF.

This chain's CDR3 is CASSPDREGQFF. CDR3 sequence (DNA): TGTGCCAGCAGTCCGGACAGGGAAGGTCAGTTCTTC. The chain has TRBV12-3 or TRBV12-4 and TRBJ2-1; 8 bases map to TRBD1. V was pared by 5 bases and J by 13 bases, with 7 bases of the junction left unmatched. This CDR3 is 12 amino acids long.

The chain has TRBV19 and TRBJ2-5; possibly TRBD2 for D (6 bases). Trimming took off 2 bases at V and 5 bases at J, with 24 bases between the two ends. Germline V gene data show CDR1 as LNHDA and CDR2 as SQIVND (reference sequence). The CDR3 is 18 residues long. The CDR3 bases are TGTGCCAGTAGTATATACAGTATGGGACTCCTCGACCGGGAGACCCAGTACTTC. Its translation is CASSIYSMGLLDRETQYF.

V and J are TRBV6-5 and TRBJ1-2; weak D call: TRBD1 (6 bases). The germline V gene encodes CDR1 MNHEY and CDR2 SVGAGI. The CDR3 is made up of 15 amino acids. V was cut by 5 bases and J by 7 bases, with 20 bases left in between. CDR3 sequence: CASSTGTGYRGGYTF. The CDR3, as DNA: TGTGCCAGCAGTACGGGCACAGGGTACCGGGGTGGCTACACCTTC.

DNA for the CDR3: TGTGCCAGCAGCCCGGACAGTGGCTATGGCTACACCTTC. Amino acid sequence: CASSPDSGYGYTF. The chain links TRBV6-5 to TRBJ1-2; maybe TRBD1 (6 bases). V was clipped by 6 bases and J by 4 bases, with 12 bases between them. CDR3 length equals 13 residues. Germline V gene data show CDR1 as MNHEY and CDR2 as SVGAGI.

This chain uses TRBV6-2 or TRBV6-3 with TRBJ1-6, with a weak D call TRBD1 (5 bases). The ends were cut back, 4 bases at V and 2 bases at J, with 6 bases in the middle. The CDR3 covers 14 residues. In germline, CDR1 is MNHEY, CDR2 SVGEGT. The CDR3 DNA reads TGTGCCAGCAGTTCCAGGGCCTATAATTCACCCCTCCACTTT. It translates to CASSSRAYNSPLHF.

The chain combines TRBV7-8 with TRBJ1-1, with 7 bases lining up with TRBD1. V was clipped by 3 bases and J by 3 bases; unmatched bases: 1. Per the germline V gene, CDR1 is SGHVS and CDR2 is FQNEAQ. The CDR3 spans 13 residues. CDR3 DNA sequence: TGTGCCAGCAGCTTCGACAGGGACACTGAAGCTTTCTTT. Translated, it gives CASSFDRDTEAFF.

This clone came up a few times. The V and J genes are TRBV7-9 and TRBJ2-4; 8 nucleotides match TRBD2. There are 17 residues in the CDR3. Germline-derived CDR1 and CDR2 are SEHNR and FQNEAQ (reference sequence). J lost 2 bases, V lost 0 bases, and 6 bases had no gene match. CDR3 DNA: TGTGCCAGCAGCTTAGCAGCCGGGACTAGTACCAAAAACATTCAGTACTTC. The encoded protein is CASSLAAGTSTKNIQYF.

V and J are TRBV5-1 and TRBJ1-2; D is possibly TRBD1 (6 bases). The V end was cut by 4 bases, the J end by 6 bases, with 22 bases between. The CDR3 is made up of 16 amino acids. CDR1 and CDR2 (germline): SGHRS, YFSETQ. The CDR3 protein is CASSPDVGGGVNGYTF. The CDR3 nucleotides read TGCGCCAGCAGCCCTGACGTTGGGGGGGGCGTAAATGGCTACACCTTC. The full variable domain, its missing parts supplied by reference TRBV5-1 and TRBJ1-2, is KAGVTQTPRYLIKTRGQQVTLSCSPISGHRSVSWYQQTPGQGLQFLFEYFSETQRNKGNFPGRFSGRQFSNSRSEMNVSTLELGDSALYLCASSPDVGGGVNGYTFGSGTRLTVV.

This clone showed up just once. The chain combines TRBV11-3 with TRBJ1-1; the D is unclear. This CDR3 region has 13 residues. Trimming left V 0 bases short and J 3 bases short, with 5 bases between. From germline, CDR1 is SGHNT and CDR2 YENEEA. In DNA form, the CDR3 reads TGTGCCAGCAGCTTAGAACGGGACACTGAAGCTTTCTTT. This translates into CASSLERDTEAFF.